This passage covers 17 T cell receptor beta chains from one sample sequenced in a study of shared clonotypes between healthy human individuals. Clones were read by immunoSEQ multiplex PCR, and TCRdb kept only the in-frame ones, dropping some. Of approximately 500,000 clones detected, about 96% appear once; the ten largest clones hold 0.055% to 0.075%. Input material: naive CD4+ T cells sorted from blood. Subset defined: CD45RA+ positively selected. The receptors here all came from a woman aged 25 to 39 in good health.

The chain couples TRBV19 to TRBJ1-3; maybe TRBD1 (5 bases). V was cut by 3 bases and J by 0 bases, with 18 bases left in between. Germline loops: CDR1 LNHDA, CDR2 SQIVND (reference sequence). This CDR3 has 18 amino acids. In DNA form, the CDR3 reads TGTGCCAGTAGTATTTGGGCAGACAGCCTAAACTCTGGAAACACCATATATTTT. It encodes CASSIWADSLNSGNTIYF.

The chain employs TRBV2 and TRBJ2-1; possibly TRBD1 for D (5 bases). Germline CDR1 reads SNHLY; CDR2 reads FYNNEI. Deletions cut 7 bases from V and 10 bases from J, with 17 bases between. The CDR3 sequence is 13 residues long. This CDR3 reads CASTEGERNEQFF. DNA for the CDR3: TGTGCCAGCACCGAAGGGGAAAGAAACGAGCAGTTCTTC.

This chain joins TRBV18 and TRBJ2-1, with TRBD2 identical over 8 bases. The CDR3 is made up of 15 amino acids. After removal of 5 bases from V and 5 bases from J, the junction contained 8 bases not matched to a gene. Germline values: CDR1 KGHSH, CDR2 LQKENI. CDR3 DNA sequence: TGTGCCAGCTCATCCTTAGCGGGACGACACAATGAGCAGTTCTTC. Its translation is CASSSLAGRHNEQFF.

The chain couples TRBV5-4 to TRBJ1-2; perhaps TRBD1 as D (5 bases). Germline assignment: CDR1 SGHNT and CDR2 YYREEE (reference sequence). V lost 4 bases to trimming and J lost 7 bases, with 14 bases between them. CDR3 length equals 13 residues. CDR3 sequence (DNA): TGTGCCAGCAGCCCGGGGACTTTCCCTGGCTACACCTTC. It encodes CASSPGTFPGYTF.

V gene TRBV29-1 combines with J gene TRBJ2-7; 10 bases fit TRBD2. V lost 4 bases, J lost 6 bases, and 6 bases stayed unmatched. This CDR3 region has 13 residues. Per germline, CDR1 SQVTM and CDR2 ANQGSEA. The CDR3 protein is CSVASGSPFEQYF. The CDR3 DNA follows: TGCAGCGTTGCTAGCGGGAGCCCATTCGAGCAGTACTTC.

The chain is built from TRBV7-8 and TRBJ1-5; no reliable D call. The CDR3 length is 15 residues. Trimming removed 0 bases from V and 6 bases from J, with 12 bases in between. Germline assignment: CDR1 SGHVS and CDR2 FQNEAQ. Here the CDR3 reads CASSLARLGIQPQHF. CDR3 nucleotide sequence: TGTGCCAGCAGCTTAGCGCGGTTGGGGATTCAGCCCCAGCATTTT.

CDR3 bases: TGTGCCAGCACACCATGGAGGACTGAAGCTTTCTTT. Protein product: CASTPWRTEAFF. This chain uses TRBV7-9 with TRBJ1-1; D call uncertain. V lost 7 bases and J lost 5, with 11 bases in between. The CDR3 sequence is 12 residues long. Germline-derived CDR1 and CDR2 are SEHNR and FQNEAQ (reference sequence).

V gene TRBV2 combines with J gene TRBJ1-5; 9 nucleotides align to TRBD1. Germline trimming cut 6 bases from V and 4 bases from J; bases unmatched to any gene: 1. Looked up from germline, CDR1 is SNHLY and CDR2 is FYNNEI. The CDR3 spans 13 residues. CDR3 in amino acids: CASSGTGNQPQHF. DNA of the CDR3: TGTGCCAGCAGCGGGACAGGGAATCAGCCCCAGCATTTT.

The chain has TRBV15 and TRBJ2-5, with 7 bases fitting TRBD1. Germline V gives CDR1 LNHNV, CDR2 YYDKDF (reference sequence). CDR3 length: 14 residues. V dropped 1 base and J dropped 7; count of bases not matched to a gene: 6. In DNA, the CDR3 is TGTGCCACCAGCAGAGCCGGACAGGTTGGGACCCAGTACTTC. Its translation is CATSRAGQVGTQYF.

The gene calls are TRBV29-1 and TRBJ1-1; D is unresolved. Germline CDR1 SQVTM, CDR2 ANQGSEA. Trimming shortened V by 7 bases and J by 4 bases, and 13 bases separated the two germline ends. The CDR3 loop spans 12 amino acids. Written as DNA, the CDR3 is TGCAGCGCCCGGGTCCGAGGCACTGAAGCTTTCTTT. It translates to CSARVRGTEAFF.

This chain uses TRBV28 with TRBJ1-5; 8 bases match TRBD1. CDR1 is MDHEN, CDR2 SYDVKM, per germline. This CDR3 is 15 amino acids long. Trimming at V came to 11 bases and at J to 7 bases, leaving 16 bases not matched to a gene. The CDR3 here is CAAWEQGAIRQPQHF. As DNA, the CDR3 is TGTGCCGCCTGGGAGCAGGGGGCGATTCGGCAGCCCCAGCATTTT.

The V gene is TRBV19, the J gene TRBJ2-5; D possibly corresponds to TRBD2 (6 bases). The CDR3 has 12 amino acids. Germline-derived CDR1 and CDR2 are LNHDA and SQIVND (reference sequence). The V end lost 7 bases, the J end lost 5 bases, and 11 bases lay between the germline ends. The CDR3 nucleotides are TGTGCCAGTAATGGGGAGGCCGAGACCCAGTACTTC. Encoded protein: CASNGEAETQYF.

V is TRBV21-1 and J is TRBJ1-4; the table assigns TRBD1, which was not confirmed against the DNA. TRBV21-1 is recorded as a pseudogene. The CDR3 consists of 14 residues. The DNA for the CDR3 is TGTGCCAGCAATGAGGACAGGGACAGGGAAAAACTGTTTTTT. Residues: CASNEDRDREKLFF.

The rearrangement uses TRBV28 and TRBJ1-1; maybe TRBD1 (5 bases). Between the trimmed V and J ends, which lost 8 bases and 4 bases, there was a span of 14 bases. CDR1 MDHEN and CDR2 SYDVKM come from the germline V gene. The CDR3 is made up of 13 amino acids. The CDR3 here is CASCPGGGTEAFF. For the CDR3, the DNA is TGTGCCAGCTGCCCCGGGGGTGGCACTGAAGCTTTCTTT.

The gene calls are TRBV28 and TRBJ1-4; TRBD1 is a possible D gene (5 bases). V was pared by 7 bases and J by 6 bases, with 15 bases between. There are 14 residues in the CDR3. Germline lookup yields CDR1 MDHEN and CDR2 SYDVKM. The CDR3 is CASTPAGYDEKLFF. The DNA of the CDR3 is TGTGCCAGCACCCCGGCAGGGTATGATGAAAAACTGTTTTTT.

The chain uses TRBV11-2 and TRBJ1-1; 7 bases align to TRBD1. Trimming cost V 5 bases and J 0 bases; bases outside gene matches: 12. This CDR3 has 17 amino acids. Per the germline V gene, CDR1 is SGHAT and CDR2 is FQNNGV. The CDR3 DNA reads as TGTGCCAGCAGCCTCTCCAGACAGGGTAGGATGAACACTGAAGCTTTCTTT. This encodes CASSLSRQGRMNTEAFF.

This clone was counted a single time. The V gene is TRBV7-9, the J gene TRBJ2-1; 11 nucleotides align to TRBD1. V lost 5 bases and J lost 8; bases outside the gene matches: 8. CDR1 and CDR2 from the germline V gene are SEHNR and FQNEAQ (reference sequence). The length of the CDR3 is 15 residues. Here the CDR3 DNA reads TGTGCCAGCAGCAACCGGGACAGGGGGTCCGATGAGCAGTTCTTC. The encoded protein is CASSNRDRGSDEQFF. The whole variable domain, remainder taken from reference TRBV7-9 and TRBJ2-1, is DTGVSQNPRHKITKRGQNVTFRCDPISEHNRLYWYRQTLGQGPEFLTYFQNEAQLEKSRLLSDRFSAERPKGSFSTLEIQRTEQGDSAMYLCASSNRDRGSDEQFFGPGTRLTVL.